This section outlines one T cell receptor beta chain sequence together with its context. Which antigen it targets is not known. No per-base quality is available; no much larger clone lies one base away. A FACSAria II was used to sort memory CD4+ T cells, defined as single viable CD3+CD4+CD8-CD45RO+ cells. CMV serostatus was determined using a Roche Elecsys assay that detects serum IgG against CMV pp150, pp28, p38 and p52. Following thawing, total CD4+ T cells were enriched through positive selection using CD4 magnetic microbeads. The samples came from a different study that was designed specifically to examine the CD4+ T cell memory repertoire. Peripheral blood mononuclear cells were isolated and cryopreserved according to standard operating procedures, and serum was stored at -80 degrees C. Staining used CD3-PerCP (BW264/56), CD4-APC (RPA-T4), CD45RO-PE (UCHT1) and CD8-Pacific Orange (3B5) antibodies, with Sytox blue excluding non-viable cells.

Genomic DNA was extracted from sorted cells with the Quick-DNA Microprep Kit. TCRbeta DNA was amplified with the immunoSEQ hsTCRbeta kit following the manufacturer's protocol. TCRbeta libraries were sequenced on an Illumina MiSeq instrument. In the original analysis: Once out-of-frame sequences had been removed, 2,200,000 or so distinct TCRbeta sequences were left, which works out to an average of around 73,000 per individual. Each individual was scored using the number of approximately 160 previously reported CMV-associated TCRbeta sequences that the individual carried and the total number of productive distinct TCRbeta sequences. A beta-binomial model was reimplemented in Python, and scikit-learn random forests with default parameters were trained on data from the US cohort. On the Belgian cohort, classifier performance was reported as the median AUC, along with percentile confidence intervals, across 10,000 bootstrap iterations. This is the immuneACCESS table as TCRdb keeps it, with only in-frame sequences that have V and J called. A part of the clones is gone; compared with another copy, unresolved V genes explain less than half, and the rest is unexplained. That table is the source of V, J and clone size, and D and trimming were worked out from the DNA. The sample data list tens of thousands of clones, and over 75% of these were observed just once. Less than 0.6% of the sample lies in the top ten.

The record originates from a study of memory CD4+ T cells and cytomegalovirus serostatus (dated by TCRdb to about 2019). In terms of the full investigation: The 33 healthy Belgian adults in the cohort included 9 who were CMV seropositive and approximately 25 who were CMV seronegative. To replicate a published TCR-based CMV serostatus classifier, the researchers sequenced the CD4+ memory TCRbeta repertoires of a Belgian cohort whose cytomegalovirus serostatus was known.

The CDR3 runs 17 amino acids, cysteine and phenylalanine included. The DNA shown is the 51-base CDR3, in frame from base 1. V is shortened by 1 base, J by 0 bases, and the region joining them spans 10 bases. CDR1 and CDR2, per the germline V gene, are MGHRA and YSYEKL. Paper-wide results and their limitations: The results were interpreted as suggesting that the CMV-associated TCR signature is largely present in the CD4+ memory repertoire. For predicting CMV serostatus, the median bootstrapped AUC was roughly 0.96 using the original framework and around 0.9 using a US-trained random forest. On the Belgian cohort, the classifier built on the original framework reached a median bootstrapped AUC of about 0.95, with a 95% CI of 0.76-1.00. Only CD4+CD45RO+ memory cells were sequenced, unlike the original study, which covered naive and memory CD4+ and CD8+ populations. Of about 180 previously reported CMV-associated TCRbeta sequences, over 65 appeared in the CD4+ memory repertoires, each in one to five individuals.

This sequence uses TRBV4-1 and TRBJ2-6, with the D gene uncertain. Input material: memory CD4+ T cells from blood. This TCR was recovered from an adult in good health and CMV-seronegative. For the CDR3, the sequence is CASSQGAGSSGANVLTF. The nucleotides read TGCGCCAGCAGCCAAGGGGCCGGAAGCTCTGGGGCCAACGTCCTGACTTTC.